Each of the 4 T cell receptor beta chains below was sequenced from the same sample in a study of beta chain features in type 1 diabetes. Expressed TCRB transcripts were sequenced because the entire RNA isolate underwent reverse transcription. Here immunoSEQ multiplex PCR was the method, and the copy in TCRdb shows in-frame clones only, minus some. Found here are a few hundred thousand clones, 9.6% of them singletons; the top ten hold 0.6%. Findings of the study overall: When Type 1 diabetes patients were examined, their TCRB CDR3s proved moderately but significantly shorter in all four CD4+ subsets.

The antigens these receptors bind are not known. Sequencing was done on a sample of central memory CD4+ T cells from blood. The receptors were sampled from a man between 25 and 39 years old with type 1 diabetes.

This clone was counted only a few times. V gene TRBV6-1 combines with J gene TRBJ2-1, with TRBD1 matching 10 bases. Germline lookup yields CDR1 MNHNS and CDR2 SASEGT. CDR3 length equals 15 residues. Trimming cost V 7 bases and J 9 bases; bases outside gene matches: 12. The CDR3, as DNA: TGTGCCAGCATTCCGGGACAGGGGTGGGTCGGTGAGCAGTTCTTC. It yields the protein CASIPGQGWVGEQFF.

The rearrangement uses TRBV7-2 and TRBJ2-7; D possibly matches TRBD1 or TRBD2 (5 bases each). This CDR3 comprises 16 residues. Germline V gene data show CDR1 as SGHTA and CDR2 as FQGNSA. V was pared by 5 bases and J by 3 bases, with 20 bases between. The CDR3 is CASSQTGTGPLYEQYF. The CDR3 DNA is TGTGCCAGCAGCCAGACCGGGACCGGACCCCTCTACGAGCAGTACTTC.

The chain uses TRBV28 and TRBJ1-2; no clear D gene. V was trimmed by 6 bases and J by 4 bases, leaving 6 bases between them. CDR1 is MDHEN, CDR2 SYDVKM, per germline. CDR3 length: 11 residues. The CDR3, as DNA: TGTGCCAGCAGCCAACGCTATGGCTACACCTTC. This codes for CASSQRYGYTF.

This clone was detected a few times. The chain joins TRBV5-4 to TRBJ2-1, with a tentative D call TRBD2 (7 bases). The CDR3 consists of 15 residues. Germline CDR1 SGHNT, CDR2 YYREEE (reference sequence). Trimming shortened V by 9 bases and J by 0 bases, and 16 bases separated the two germline ends. The CDR3 region has the DNA TGTGCCACCAACGAGGGAGGGGGCTCCTACAATGAGCAGTTCTTC. It specifies CATNEGGGSYNEQFF.